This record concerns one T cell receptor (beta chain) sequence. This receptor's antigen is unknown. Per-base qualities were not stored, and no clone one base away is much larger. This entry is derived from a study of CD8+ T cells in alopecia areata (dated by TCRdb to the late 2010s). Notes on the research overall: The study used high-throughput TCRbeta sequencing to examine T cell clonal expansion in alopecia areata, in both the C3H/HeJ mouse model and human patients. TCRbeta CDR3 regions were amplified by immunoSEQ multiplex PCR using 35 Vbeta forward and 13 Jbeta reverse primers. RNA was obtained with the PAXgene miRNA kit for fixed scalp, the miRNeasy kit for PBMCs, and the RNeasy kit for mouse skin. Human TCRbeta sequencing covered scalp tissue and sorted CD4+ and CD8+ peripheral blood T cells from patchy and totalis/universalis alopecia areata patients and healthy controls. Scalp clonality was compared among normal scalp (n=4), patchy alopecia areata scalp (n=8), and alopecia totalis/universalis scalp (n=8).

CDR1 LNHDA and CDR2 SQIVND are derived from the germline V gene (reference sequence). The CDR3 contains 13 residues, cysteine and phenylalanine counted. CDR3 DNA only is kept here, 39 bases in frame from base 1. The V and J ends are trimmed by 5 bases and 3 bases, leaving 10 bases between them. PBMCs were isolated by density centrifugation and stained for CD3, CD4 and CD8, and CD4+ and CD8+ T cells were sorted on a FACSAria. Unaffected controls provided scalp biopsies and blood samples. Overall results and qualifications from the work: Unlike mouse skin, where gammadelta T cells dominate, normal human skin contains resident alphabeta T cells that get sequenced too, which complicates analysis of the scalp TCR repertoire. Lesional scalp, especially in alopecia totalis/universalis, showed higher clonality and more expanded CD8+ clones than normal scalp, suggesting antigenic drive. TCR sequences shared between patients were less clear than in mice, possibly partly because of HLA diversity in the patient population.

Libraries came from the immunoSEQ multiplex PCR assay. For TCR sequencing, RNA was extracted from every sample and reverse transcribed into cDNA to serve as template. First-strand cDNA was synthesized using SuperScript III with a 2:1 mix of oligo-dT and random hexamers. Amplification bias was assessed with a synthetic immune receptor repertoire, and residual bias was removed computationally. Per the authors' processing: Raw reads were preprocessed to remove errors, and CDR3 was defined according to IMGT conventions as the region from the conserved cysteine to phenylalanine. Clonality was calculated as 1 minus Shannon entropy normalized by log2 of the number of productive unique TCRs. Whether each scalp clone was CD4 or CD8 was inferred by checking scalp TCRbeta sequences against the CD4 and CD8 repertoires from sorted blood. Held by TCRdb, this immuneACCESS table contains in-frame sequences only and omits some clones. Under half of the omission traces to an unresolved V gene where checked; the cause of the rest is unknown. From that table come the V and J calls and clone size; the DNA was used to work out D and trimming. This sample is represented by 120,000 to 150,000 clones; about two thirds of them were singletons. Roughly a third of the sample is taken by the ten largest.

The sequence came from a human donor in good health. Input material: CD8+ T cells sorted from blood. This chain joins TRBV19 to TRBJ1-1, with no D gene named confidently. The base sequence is TGTGCCAGTAGTCTCGCGAGGGACACTGAAGCTTTCTTT. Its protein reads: CASSLARDTEAFF.